This T cell receptor (beta chain) originates from a study of shared clonotypes between healthy human individuals. Measured with immunoSEQ multiplex PCR; TCRdb has only the in-frame clones, and not every one. The table has around 1,000,000 clones, 70% to 85% seen once. As concerns this clone: The antigen is not known.

V was pared by 5 bases and J by 1 base, with 15 bases between. Germline CDR1 is SGHTA and CDR2 is FQGTGA. The CDR3 runs to 15 residues. Overall study findings and caveats: Among the subsets, naive ones generally showed larger estimated richness than memory ones.

The V and J genes are TRBV7-3 and TRBJ2-7; D might be TRBD2 (6 bases). This TCR derives from a man younger than 30 in good health. Some clones in this sample may be carry-over from other donors' samples. The sequenced sample consisted of memory CD4+ T cells from PBMCs. Subset here: CD45RA-negative fraction. CDR3 in DNA: TGTGCCAGCAGCCCAGGGACTGCACCTTCCTACGAGCAGTACTTC. Its translation: CASSPGTAPSYEQYF.